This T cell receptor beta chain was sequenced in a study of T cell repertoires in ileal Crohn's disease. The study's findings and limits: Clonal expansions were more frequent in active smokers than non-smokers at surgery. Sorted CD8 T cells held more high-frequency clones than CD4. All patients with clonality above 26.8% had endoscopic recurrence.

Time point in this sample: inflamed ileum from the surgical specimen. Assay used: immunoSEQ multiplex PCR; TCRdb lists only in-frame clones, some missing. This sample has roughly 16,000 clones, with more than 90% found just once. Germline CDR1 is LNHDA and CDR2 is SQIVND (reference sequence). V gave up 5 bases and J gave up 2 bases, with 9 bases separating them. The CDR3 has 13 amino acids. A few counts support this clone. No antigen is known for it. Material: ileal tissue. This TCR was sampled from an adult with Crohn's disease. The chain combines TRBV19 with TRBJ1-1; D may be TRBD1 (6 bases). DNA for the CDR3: TGTGCCAGTAGTCTACAGGGTAACACTGAAGCTTTCTTT. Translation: CASSLQGNTEAFF. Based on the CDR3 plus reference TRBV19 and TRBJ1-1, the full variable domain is DGGITQSPKYLFRKEGQNVTLSCEQNLNHDAMYWYRQDPGQGLRLIYYSQIVNDFQKGDIAEGYSVSREKKESFPLTVTSAQKNPTAFYLCASSLQGNTEAFFGQGTRLTVV.